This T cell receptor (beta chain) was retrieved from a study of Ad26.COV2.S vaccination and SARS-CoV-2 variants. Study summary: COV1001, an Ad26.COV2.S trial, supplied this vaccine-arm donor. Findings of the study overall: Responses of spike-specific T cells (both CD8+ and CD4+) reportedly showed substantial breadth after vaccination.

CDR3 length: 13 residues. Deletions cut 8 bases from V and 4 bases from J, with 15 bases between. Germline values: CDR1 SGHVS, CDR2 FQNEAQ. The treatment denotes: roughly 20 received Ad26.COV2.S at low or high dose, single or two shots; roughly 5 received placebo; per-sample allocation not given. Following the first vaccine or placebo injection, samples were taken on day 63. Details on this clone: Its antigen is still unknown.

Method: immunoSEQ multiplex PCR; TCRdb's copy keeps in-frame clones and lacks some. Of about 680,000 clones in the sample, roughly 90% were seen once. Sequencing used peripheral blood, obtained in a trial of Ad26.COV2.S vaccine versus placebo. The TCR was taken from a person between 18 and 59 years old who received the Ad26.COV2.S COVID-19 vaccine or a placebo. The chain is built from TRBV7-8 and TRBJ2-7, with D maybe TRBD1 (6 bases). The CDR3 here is CASLDSLSYEQYF. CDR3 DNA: TGTGCCAGCCTGGACAGCCTTTCGTACGAGCAGTACTTC.